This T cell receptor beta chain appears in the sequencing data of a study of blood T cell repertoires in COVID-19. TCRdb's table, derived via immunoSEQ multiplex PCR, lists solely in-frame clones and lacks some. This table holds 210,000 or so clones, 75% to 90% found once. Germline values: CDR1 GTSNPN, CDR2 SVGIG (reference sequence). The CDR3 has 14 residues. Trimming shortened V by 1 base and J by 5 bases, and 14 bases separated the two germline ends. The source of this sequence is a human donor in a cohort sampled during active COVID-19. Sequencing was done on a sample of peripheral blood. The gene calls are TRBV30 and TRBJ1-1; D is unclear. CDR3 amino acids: CAWSGKGRGTEAFF. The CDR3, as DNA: TGTGCCTGGAGTGGTAAAGGTCGAGGGACTGAAGCTTTCTTT.